The next 24 T cell receptor beta chains were all read from a single sample in a study of CXCR3-negative and CXCR3-positive naive CD8 T cells. The TRB libraries of cDNA were built by UMI-labeled 5' RACE. TCRdb reprocessed the 5' RACE reads, keeping one entry per CDR3 protein, no DNA. This sample contains 150,000 or so distinct CDR3 sequences. Antigens for these TCRs are unknown. Study-level results: TRB CDR3s were more hydrophobic in CXCR3-positive than in CXCR3-negative naive cells.

The specimen was naive CXCR3+ CD8+ T cells from blood. Specified subset: CD45RO-CCR7+CD27+CD95- naive CD8+ T cells expressing CXCR3 (TNR3+). Receptors were obtained from a human donor in good health. Some clones in this sample may be carry-over from other donors' samples.

The rearrangement links TRBV29-1 to TRBJ2-3. The CDR3 is 14 residues long. CDR1 is SQVTM and CDR2 is ANQGSEA in the germline V gene. CDR3 in amino acids: CSATLASITDTQYF.

This chain joins TRBV4-1 and TRBJ1-1. Germline V gives CDR1 MGHRA, CDR2 YSYEKL. The length of the CDR3 is 14 residues. The chain's CDR3 is CASSQGNENTEAFF.

The chain is built from TRBV7-9 and TRBJ2-2. Germline CDR1 reads SEHNR; CDR2 reads FQNEAQ (reference sequence). The CDR3 spans 17 residues. The CDR3 reads CASSLASSGSNTGELFF.

This chain uses TRBV27 with TRBJ2-1; TCRdb returns TRBD2, unconfirmable since there is no DNA. CDR3 length equals 12 residues. Looked up from germline, CDR1 is MNHEY and CDR2 is SMNVEV (reference sequence). The CDR3 loop reads CASSLEGLGQFF.

The chain joins TRBV4-3 to TRBJ2-7; TCRdb selects TRBD2, and the lack of DNA leaves this call unchecked. The CDR3 runs 17 residues. The germline CDR1 and CDR2 sequences are LGHNA and YSLEER. The CDR3 region is CASSQDLGGTSTYEQYF.

This sequence joins TRBV7-9 and TRBJ1-2; TCRdb designates TRBD1, a call that cannot be tested without DNA. The CDR3 is made up of 14 amino acids. CDR1 is SEHNR and CDR2 is FQNEAQ in the germline V gene (reference sequence). The CDR3: CASSLKDRDYGYTF.

The V and J genes are TRBV14 and TRBJ2-1; absent DNA, TCRdb's TRBD2 call cannot be checked. CDR1 is SGHDN and CDR2 is FVKESK in the germline V gene. CDR3 length: 17 residues. This CDR3 reads CASSQDQELGGYNEQFF.

This rearrangement joins TRBV20-1 to TRBJ2-1; TCRdb's D call, TRBD2, is unchecked because there is no DNA. CDR1 and CDR2 (germline): DFQATT, SNEGSKA (reference sequence). This CDR3 comprises 15 residues. The CDR3 loop reads CSAVTSGSSYNEQFF.

The chain recombines TRBV29-1 with TRBJ2-1. The germline gives CDR1 SQVTM, CDR2 ANQGSEA. This CDR3 is 13 amino acids long. This chain's CDR3 is CSGRTGPYNEQFF.

The rearrangement links TRBV23-1 to TRBJ2-1; TCRdb selects TRBD1, and the lack of DNA leaves this call unchecked. TRBV23-1 is an open reading frame, and its role is uncertain. The CDR3 totals 15 residues. The CDR3 spells CASRWDRGPYNEQFF.

This chain connects TRBV6-5 to TRBJ2-3. CDR3 length: 15 amino acids. CDR1 and CDR2 from the germline V gene are MNHEY and SVGAGI. The CDR3 spells CASSYVESSTDTQYF.

V gene TRBV4-3 combines with J gene TRBJ2-2; TCRdb reports TRBD1, a call that lacks DNA to check it against. In germline, CDR1 is LGHNA, CDR2 YSLEER. The CDR3 runs to 17 residues. CDR3 region: CASSQEGPGRDTGELFF.

The V gene is TRBV20-1, the J gene TRBJ1-2; TCRdb returns TRBD1, unconfirmable since there is no DNA. The CDR3 is 15 amino acids. Germline V gives CDR1 DFQATT, CDR2 SNEGSKA (reference sequence). CDR3 amino acids: CSARLTGTDYYGYTF.

The rearrangement uses TRBV7-9 and TRBJ2-1; checking the TCRdb D call of TRBD1 is not possible without DNA. From germline, CDR1 is SEHNR and CDR2 FQNEAQ (reference sequence). The length of the CDR3 is 18 residues. The CDR3 is CASNFPGASGGSYSEQFF.

The V and J genes are TRBV7-6 and TRBJ2-2; the D call from TCRdb, TRBD2, cannot be confirmed without DNA. The length of the CDR3 is 19 residues. The germline V gene encodes CDR1 SGHVS and CDR2 FNYEAQ. The CDR3 loop reads CASSPFISGETPNTGELFF. Full variable domain (outside the CDR3, taken from reference TRBV7-6 and TRBJ2-2): GAGVSQSPRYKVTKRGQDVALRCDPISGHVSLYWYRQALGQGPEFLTYFNYEAQQDKSGLPNDRFSAERPEGSISTLTIQRTEQRDSAMYRCASSPFISGETPNTGELFFGEGSRLTVL.

The V and J genes are TRBV6-5 and TRBJ1-2. The CDR3 extends over 15 amino acids. Germline-derived CDR1 and CDR2 are MNHEY and SVGAGI. This chain's CDR3 is CASSYSPVGDYGCTF.

The chain couples TRBV5-4 to TRBJ2-1; checking the TCRdb D call of TRBD1 is not possible without DNA. The CDR3 length is 14 residues. Per the germline V gene, CDR1 is SGHNT and CDR2 is YYREEE (reference sequence). CDR3 residues: CASAPGTDYNEQFF.

This chain links TRBV7-6 with TRBJ1-1; without DNA, the TCRdb call of TRBD1 cannot be checked. This CDR3 region has 20 residues. CDR1 SGHVS and CDR2 FNYEAQ come from the germline V gene. CDR3 sequence reads: CASTQLTGQGAPNLKAEAFF.

J is TRBJ1-2 and V is TRBV4-1. The CDR3 has 17 amino acids. The V gene's germline CDR1 is MGHRA and CDR2 YSYEKL. The CDR3 loop is CASSQEGRRALEYGYTF.

The V call is TRBV27, the J call TRBJ2-3; TCRdb's assignment of TRBD2 cannot be checked, as there is no DNA. This CDR3 comprises 16 residues. Germline loops: CDR1 MNHEY, CDR2 SMNVEV (reference sequence). The CDR3 region is CASSFIAGALTDTQYF.

The J gene is TRBJ1-1, the V gene TRBV25-1; without DNA, the TCRdb call of TRBD1 cannot be checked. Germline CDR1 MGHDK, CDR2 SYGVNS. This CDR3 is built from 13 residues. The CDR3 loop reads CASIQGFGTEAFF.

The V call is TRBV20-1, the J call TRBJ1-5. This CDR3 has 13 residues. The germline gives CDR1 DFQATT, CDR2 SNEGSKA (reference sequence). The CDR3 here is CSATDREAQPQHF.

The chain has TRBV28 and TRBJ2-2. Germline CDR1 is MDHEN and CDR2 is SYDVKM. This CDR3 spans 14 amino acids. The CDR3 is CASSYGINAGELFF.

The genes are TRBV30 and TRBJ1-1; TCRdb reports TRBD1, a call that lacks DNA to check it against. Germline lookup yields CDR1 GTSNPN and CDR2 SVGIG (reference sequence). The CDR3 runs to 13 residues. The CDR3 protein is CAWSFGQPAEAFF.